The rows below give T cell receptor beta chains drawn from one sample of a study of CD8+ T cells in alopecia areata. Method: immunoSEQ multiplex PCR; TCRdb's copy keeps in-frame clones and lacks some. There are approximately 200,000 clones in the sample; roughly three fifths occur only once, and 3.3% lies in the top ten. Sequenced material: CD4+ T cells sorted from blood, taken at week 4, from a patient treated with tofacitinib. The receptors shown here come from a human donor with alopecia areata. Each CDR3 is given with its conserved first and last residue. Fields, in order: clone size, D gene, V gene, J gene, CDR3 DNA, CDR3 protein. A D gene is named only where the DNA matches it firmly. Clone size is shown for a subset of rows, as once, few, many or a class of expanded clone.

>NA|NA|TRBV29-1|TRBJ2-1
TGCAGCGTCCCTCGGACAGAAGACAATGAGCAGTTCTTC
CSVPRTEDNEQFF
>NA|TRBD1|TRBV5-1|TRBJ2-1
TGCGCCAGCAGCTCCAGGACAGGGGGGAACAATGAGCAGTTCTTC
CASSSRTGGNNEQFF
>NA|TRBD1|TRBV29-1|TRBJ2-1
TGCAGCGCAAAGGGGGCCCCCTCCTACAATGAGCAGTTCTTC
CSAKGAPSYNEQFF
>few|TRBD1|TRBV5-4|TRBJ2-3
TGTGCCAGCAGCCAAACAGGGGGCGAGGATACGCAGTATTTT
CASSQTGGEDTQYF
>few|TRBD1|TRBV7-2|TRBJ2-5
TGTGCCAGCAGCTTAGGGACAGGGGAGACCCAGTACTTC
CASSLGTGETQYF
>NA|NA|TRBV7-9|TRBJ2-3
TGTGCCAGCAGCTTAGATGCGCACACAGATACGCAGTATTTT
CASSLDAHTDTQYF
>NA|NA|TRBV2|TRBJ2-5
TGTGCCAGCGTACAGCAAGAGACCCAGTACTTC
CASVQQETQYF
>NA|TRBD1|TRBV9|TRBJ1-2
TGTGCCAGCAGCGTGGTCGGGGACAGGGGATATGGCTACACCTTC
CASSVVGDRGYGYTF
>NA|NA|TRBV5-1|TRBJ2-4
TGCGCCAGCAGCTTCACATCTGGGAGAGAAAACATTCAGTACTTC
CASSFTSGRENIQYF
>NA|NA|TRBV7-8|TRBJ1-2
TGTGCCAGCAGCTTAGGAGTGGAGTATGGCTACACCTTC
CASSLGVEYGYTF
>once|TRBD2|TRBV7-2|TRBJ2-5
TGTGCCAGCAGCTTTACGGGGAGCGGGGGTGAGGAGACCCAGTACTTC
CASSFTGSGGEETQYF
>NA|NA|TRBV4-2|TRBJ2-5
TGTGCCAGCAGCCAAGGCGGCGTGGGGTCGAAAGAGACCCAGTACTTC
CASSQGGVGSKETQYF
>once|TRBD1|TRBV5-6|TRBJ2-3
TGTGCCAGCAGCCGCGGACAGGCCGCCATTAGACTAGATACGCAGTATTTT
CASSRGQAAIRLDTQYF
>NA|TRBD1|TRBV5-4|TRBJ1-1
TGTGCCAGCAGCACCAGACAGGGCCCTGAAGCTTTCTTT
CASSTRQGPEAFF
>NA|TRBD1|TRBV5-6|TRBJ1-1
TGTGCCAGCAGCCCGACAGGGATGAACACTGAAGCTTTCTTT
CASSPTGMNTEAFF
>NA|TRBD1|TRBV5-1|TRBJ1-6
TGCGCCAGCAGCCGGGACAGCAATTCACCCCTCCACTTT
CASSRDSNSPLHF
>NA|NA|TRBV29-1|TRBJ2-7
TGCAGCGTGGCGACCATGGGCGAGCAGTACTTC
CSVATMGEQYF
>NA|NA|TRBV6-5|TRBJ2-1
TGTGCCAGCAGTTACTCGAATACAGGTTGGAATGAGCAGTTCTTC
CASSYSNTGWNEQFF
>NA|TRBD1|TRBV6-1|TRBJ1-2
TGTGCCAGCAGTTCGCCGGGACAGTCCTATGGCTACACCTTC
CASSSPGQSYGYTF
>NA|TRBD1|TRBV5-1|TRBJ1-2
TGCGCCAGCAGCTTGGCTGGACAGGCGGATGGCTACACCTTC
CASSLAGQADGYTF
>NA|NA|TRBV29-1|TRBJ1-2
TGCAGCGTTGTTAACAGAGAGAGCTATGGCTACACCTTC
CSVVNRESYGYTF
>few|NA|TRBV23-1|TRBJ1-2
TGCGCCAGCAGTCAACCAGCCGCCGCCTATGGCTACACCTTC
CASSQPAAAYGYTF
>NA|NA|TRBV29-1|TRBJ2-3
TGCAGCGGTGACCCCAGAGTTTCCACAGATACGCAGTATTTT
CSGDPRVSTDTQYF
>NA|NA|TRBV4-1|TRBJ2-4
TGCGCCAGCAGCCGGCCAAGGGAGCTGGGACTCAAAAACATTCAGTACTTC
CASSRPRELGLKNIQYF
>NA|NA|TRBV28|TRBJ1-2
TGTGCCAGCAGCAACGGACAGAACTATGGCTACACCTTC
CASSNGQNYGYTF
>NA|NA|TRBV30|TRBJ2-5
TGTGCCTGGAGAATGGGGCCGCGGGGCTGGGAGACCCAGTACTTC
CAWRMGPRGWETQYF
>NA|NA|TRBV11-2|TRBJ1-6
TGTGCCAGCAGCTTAGACTCGCTATACAATTCACCCCTCCACTTT
CASSLDSLYNSPLHF
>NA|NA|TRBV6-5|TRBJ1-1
TGTGCCAGCAGTCGGGACGGGAACACTGAAGCTTTCTTT
CASSRDGNTEAFF
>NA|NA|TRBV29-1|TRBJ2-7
NA
CSVDLGMGVGEQYF
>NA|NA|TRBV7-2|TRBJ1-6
TGTGCCAGCAGCTTAGTGGAGTCAGGGACTAATTCACCCCTCCACTTT
CASSLVESGTNSPLHF
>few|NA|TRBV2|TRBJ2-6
TGTGCCAGCAGTTTACAGGGCTCTGGGGCCAACGTCCTGACTTTC
CASSLQGSGANVLTF
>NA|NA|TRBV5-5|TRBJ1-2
TGTGCCAGCAGCTCGCTGCACCTCCAGGGGTATGGCTACACCTTC
CASSSLHLQGYGYTF
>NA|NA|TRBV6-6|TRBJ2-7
TGTGCCAGCAGTTACGGCGGGGTGTCCTACGAGCAGTACTTC
CASSYGGVSYEQYF
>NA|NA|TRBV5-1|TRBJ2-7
TGCGCCAGCAGCTTGGTAGGGGGTTACGAGCAGTACTTC
CASSLVGGYEQYF
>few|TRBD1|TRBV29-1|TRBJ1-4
TGCAGCGTAACACCGGGACAGGTTTCATTTTTT
CSVTPGQVSFF
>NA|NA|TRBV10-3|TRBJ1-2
TGTGCCATCAATAGGGGAAGTGGCTACACCTTC
CAINRGSGYTF
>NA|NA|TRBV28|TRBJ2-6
TGTGCCAGCAGTTTTCCCCCGATCGGGGCCAACGTCCTGACTTTC
CASSFPPIGANVLTF
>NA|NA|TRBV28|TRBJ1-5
TGTGCCACCTTCGGAGTGGGTTACGGCAATCAGCCCCAGCATTTT
CATFGVGYGNQPQHF
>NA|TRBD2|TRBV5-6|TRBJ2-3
TGTGCCAGCAGCTTGAGCGGGGGGGCCACAGATACGCAGTATTTT
CASSLSGGATDTQYF
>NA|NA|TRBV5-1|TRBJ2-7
TGCGCCAGCAGCTTGGGGTCGCTAACCTACGAGCAGTACTTC
CASSLGSLTYEQYF
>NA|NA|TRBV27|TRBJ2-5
TGTGCCAGCACCCCGCCGGTACAGTACTTC
CASTPPVQYF
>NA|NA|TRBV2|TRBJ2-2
TGTGCCAGCAGGGGCGGGACCGACACCGGGGAGCTGTTTTTT
CASRGGTDTGELFF
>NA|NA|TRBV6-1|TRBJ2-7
TGTGCCAGCATAAAGGCCGGACTTATGTCCTACGAGCAGTACTTC
CASIKAGLMSYEQYF
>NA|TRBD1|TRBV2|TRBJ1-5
TGTGCCAGCAGAGCCGGGACAGGGGGCGGTGGCAATCAGCCCCAGCATTTT
CASRAGTGGGGNQPQHF
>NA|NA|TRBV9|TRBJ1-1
TGTGCCAGCAGCGCCATCGCCGACAGGAACACTGAAGCTTTCTTT
CASSAIADRNTEAFF
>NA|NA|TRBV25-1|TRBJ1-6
TGTGCCAGCAGTGATCGTCTCTTGGGGGTTAATTCACCCCTCCACTTT
CASSDRLLGVNSPLHF
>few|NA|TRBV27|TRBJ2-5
TGTGCCAGCATGAGGGGGGGAAGGGAGACCCAGTACTTC
CASMRGGRETQYF
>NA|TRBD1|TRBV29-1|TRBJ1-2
TGCAGCGCTGGGACAGCTCATGCTAACTATGGCTACACCTTC
CSAGTAHANYGYTF
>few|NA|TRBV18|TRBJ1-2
TGTGCCAGCTCACCATTACCAGGGGAGGACTATGGCTACACCTTC
CASSPLPGEDYGYTF
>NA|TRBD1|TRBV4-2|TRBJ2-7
TGTGCCAGCAGTAGCGACAGGGACGGGTCCTACGAGCAGTACTTC
CASSSDRDGSYEQYF